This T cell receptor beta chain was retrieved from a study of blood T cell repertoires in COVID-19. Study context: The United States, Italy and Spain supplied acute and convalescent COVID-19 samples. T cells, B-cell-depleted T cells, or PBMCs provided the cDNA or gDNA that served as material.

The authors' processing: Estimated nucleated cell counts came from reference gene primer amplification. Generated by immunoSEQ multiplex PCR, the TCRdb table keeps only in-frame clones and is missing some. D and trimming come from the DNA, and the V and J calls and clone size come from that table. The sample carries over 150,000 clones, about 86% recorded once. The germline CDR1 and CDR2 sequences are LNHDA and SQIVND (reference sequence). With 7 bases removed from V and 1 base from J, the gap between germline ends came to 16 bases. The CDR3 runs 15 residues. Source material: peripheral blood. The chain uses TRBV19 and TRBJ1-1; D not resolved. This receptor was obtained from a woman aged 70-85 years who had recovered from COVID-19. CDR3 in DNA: TGTGCCAGTATCGGCGTACTAGTGGGGAACACTGAAGCTTTCTTT. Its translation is CASIGVLVGNTEAFF.